One and the same sample provided the 14 T cell receptor beta chains below, sequenced in a study of blood T cell repertoires in COVID-19. Clones were read by immunoSEQ multiplex PCR, and TCRdb kept only the in-frame ones, dropping some. The sample consists of fewer than 300,000 clones, roughly 93% of them appearing once. Source material: PBMCs or T cells enriched from blood (not recorded which). The receptors stem from a woman between 35 and 50 years old with acute COVID-19.

The gene calls are TRBV19 and TRBJ1-5, with a tentative D call TRBD1 (6 bases). This CDR3 is 15 amino acids long. Germline values: CDR1 LNHDA, CDR2 SQIVND (reference sequence). Trimming took off 6 bases at V and 0 bases at J, with 12 bases between the two ends. This chain's CDR3 is CASRARGYSNQPQHF. As DNA, the CDR3 is TGTGCCAGTAGGGCCAGGGGATATAGCAATCAGCCCCAGCATTTT.

This clone was found a few times. The chain uses TRBV7-2 and TRBJ2-2; no definite D call. Germline V lookup: CDR1 SGHTA, CDR2 FQGNSA. The V and J ends lost 5 bases and 6 bases respectively, with 16 bases between them. The CDR3 consists of 15 residues. CDR3 nucleotides: TGTGCCAGCAGCCCACCGCCCCGAGGCGCCGGGGAGCTGTTTTTT. Residues: CASSPPPRGAGELFF.

The chain has TRBV2 and TRBJ2-3; 9 bases align to TRBD1. From germline, CDR1 is SNHLY and CDR2 FYNNEI. V lost 9 bases to trimming and J lost 6 bases; unmatched junction nucleotides: 19. The length of the CDR3 is 17 residues. The CDR3 reads CARSNPTTGGLGDTQYF. CDR3 DNA: TGTGCCAGATCGAATCCAACTACAGGGGGCTTAGGGGATACGCAGTATTTT.

The rearrangement links TRBV5-4 to TRBJ2-6, with TRBD1 matching over 7 bases. The CDR3 runs 15 residues. V dropped 3 bases and J dropped 1; count of bases not matched to a gene: 1. Germline values: CDR1 SGHNT, CDR2 YYREEE (reference sequence). CDR3 protein: CASSSTGSGANVLTF. CDR3 sequence (DNA): TGTGCCAGCAGCTCGACAGGGTCTGGGGCCAACGTCCTGACTTTC.

The rearrangement links TRBV2 to TRBJ1-2, with 9 positions matching TRBD1. The germline V gene encodes CDR1 SNHLY and CDR2 FYNNEI. This CDR3 has 16 residues. V shed 4 bases and J 6 bases; nucleotides not matched to a gene: 12. The CDR3 nucleotides are TGTGCCAGCAGTGGACCTCTCGGGACAGGGAATGATGGCTACACCTTC. This gives the protein CASSGPLGTGNDGYTF.

This chain links TRBV19 with TRBJ2-1, with 7 positions matching TRBD1. Germline lookup yields CDR1 LNHDA and CDR2 SQIVND (reference sequence). The CDR3 totals 15 residues. Trimming at V came to 3 bases and at J to 8 bases, leaving 10 bases not matched to a gene. CDR3 in amino acids: CASSIPRGLQYEQFF. As DNA, the CDR3 is TGTGCCAGTAGTATTCCCAGGGGGTTACAATATGAGCAGTTCTTC.

The CDR3 spells CASSARDRATEAFF. The CDR3 DNA reads TGTGCCAGCAGTGCCCGGGACAGGGCCACTGAAGCTTTCTTT. The chain couples TRBV28 to TRBJ1-1; 9 nucleotides line up with TRBD1. The germline V gene encodes CDR1 MDHEN and CDR2 SYDVKM. V lost 5 bases, J lost 4 bases, and 5 bases stayed unmatched. CDR3 length: 14 residues. Complete variable domain (other parts from reference TRBV28 and TRBJ1-1): DVKVTQSSRYLVKRTGEKVFLECVQDMDHENMFWYRQDPGLGLRLIYFSYDVKMKEKGDIPEGYSVSREKKERFSLILESASTNQTSMYLCASSARDRATEAFFGQGTRLTVV.

A remark on this clone: Within the sample, other DNA sequences also encode this same CDR3. This rearrangement joins TRBV2 to TRBJ1-5; 8 positions match TRBD1. The trim removed 7 bases at V and 2 bases at J, leaving 4 bases unmatched. CDR1 and CDR2 (germline): SNHLY, FYNNEI. The CDR3 loop spans 14 amino acids. CDR3 amino acids: CASTPGQGNQPQHF. The CDR3 bases are TGTGCCAGCACCCCGGGACAGGGCAATCAGCCCCAGCATTTT.

This rearrangement joins TRBV19 to TRBJ2-6; D call uncertain. Looked up from germline, CDR1 is LNHDA and CDR2 is SQIVND (reference sequence). The CDR3 length is 15 residues. Trimming took 3 bases from V and 0 from J, leaving 6 bases between them. This chain's CDR3 is CASSIRLSGANVLTF. For the CDR3, the DNA is TGTGCCAGTAGTATCAGACTCTCTGGGGCCAACGTCCTGACTTTC.

The V and J genes are TRBV27 and TRBJ2-7; 8 nucleotides align to TRBD2. V lost 3 bases to trimming and J lost 5 bases; unmatched junction nucleotides: 12. The germline CDR1 and CDR2 sequences are MNHEY and SMNVEV (reference sequence). This CDR3 is built from 16 residues. CDR3 sequence reads: CASSFVREAGLNEQYF. The CDR3 coding sequence is TGTGCCAGCAGTTTTGTGCGGGAGGCCGGTTTAAACGAGCAGTACTTC.

The rearrangement joins TRBV7-6 to TRBJ2-7; a possible D gene is TRBD2 (6 bases). CDR1 is SGHVS, CDR2 FNYEAQ, per germline. The CDR3 contains 15 residues. The V and J ends lost 5 bases and 1 base respectively, with 15 bases between them. This CDR3 is CASSRRVAGSYEQYF. CDR3 DNA: TGTGCCAGCAGCAGACGGGTCGCGGGGTCCTACGAGCAGTACTTC.

The gene calls are TRBV7-6 and TRBJ2-7, with 9 bases identical to TRBD2. Germline V gene sequence: CDR1 SGHVS, CDR2 FNYEAQ. Unmatched junction bases numbered 8, after V lost 3 bases and J lost 5 bases. The CDR3 consists of 15 residues. CDR3 nucleotides: TGTGCCAGCAGCTTTCGCGGGGGGGCTTTTAACGAGCAGTACTTC. Its translation is CASSFRGGAFNEQYF.

V is TRBV28 and J is TRBJ1-6; TRBD1 aligns across 9 bases. The CDR3 is made up of 13 amino acids. V shed 8 bases and J 10 bases; nucleotides not matched to a gene: 6. Germline V gene data show CDR1 as MDHEN and CDR2 as SYDVKM. CDR3 DNA: TGTGCCAGCCGAACCGGGACAGGGTCACCCCTCCACTTT. Residues: CASRTGTGSPLHF.

The V call is TRBV2, the J call TRBJ1-3; 12 bases are shared with TRBD1. After removal of 2 bases from V and 0 bases from J, the junction contained 5 bases not matched to a gene. Germline V CDR1 and CDR2: SNHLY, FYNNEI. This CDR3 has 18 amino acids. The CDR3 DNA follows: TGTGCCAGCAGTGAACCGGGACAGGGGGCCCACTCTGGAAACACCATATATTTT. It yields the protein CASSEPGQGAHSGNTIYF.